The 24 T cell receptor beta chains reported below all come from one sample, sequenced in a study of PD-1 blockade in classical Hodgkin lymphoma. In every patient, relapse followed autologous stem cell transplantation, while exposure to brentuximab vedotin differed. Produced via immunoSEQ multiplex PCR; TCRdb's table is partial and in-frame only. This table has approximately 34,000 clones, around 76% appearing once. This sample comprised peripheral blood mononuclear cells (PBMCs), obtained before the second cycle of nivolumab. These TCRs come from a human donor with classical Hodgkin lymphoma.

The V gene is TRBV19, the J gene TRBJ1-2; D possibly corresponds to TRBD1 (5 bases). Trimming cost V 5 bases and J 5 bases, with 15 bases left between them. The length of the CDR3 is 14 residues. Germline assignment: CDR1 LNHDA and CDR2 SQIVND (reference sequence). The CDR3 here is CASSPKGDGYGYTF. Here the CDR3 DNA reads TGTGCCAGTAGTCCTAAAGGGGACGGGTATGGCTACACCTTC.

The V and J genes are TRBV6-5 and TRBJ1-2; 10 nucleotides match TRBD1. Germline CDR1 and CDR2: MNHEY and SVGAGI. This CDR3 contains 15 residues. Trimming cost V 6 bases and J 4 bases; bases outside gene matches: 8. CDR3 residues: CASRALDRGVYGYTF. The CDR3 DNA sequence: TGTGCCAGCAGAGCCTTGGACAGGGGGGTCTATGGCTACACCTTC.

The chain combines TRBV19 with TRBJ2-5, with 10 bases that match TRBD2. Germline CDR1 and CDR2: LNHDA and SQIVND (reference sequence). CDR3 length equals 16 residues. Unmatched junction bases numbered 11, after V lost 3 bases and J lost 7 bases. This chain's CDR3 is CASSIELAGFGGTQYF. The CDR3 bases are TGTGCCAGTAGTATCGAACTAGCGGGGTTCGGCGGGACCCAGTACTTC.

This clone was observed once. V and J are TRBV5-1 and TRBJ2-3; the D is unclear. CDR1 and CDR2 from the germline V gene are SGHRS and YFSETQ. V lost 0 bases, J lost 3 bases, and 8 bases lay in between. The CDR3 is 14 amino acids. This CDR3 is CASSLAGRTDTQYF. CDR3 nucleotides: TGCGCCAGCAGCTTGGCAGGACGGACAGATACGCAGTATTTT. Drawing the rest from reference TRBV5-1 and TRBJ2-3, the complete variable domain is KAGVTQTPRYLIKTRGQQVTLSCSPISGHRSVSWYQQTPGQGLQFLFEYFSETQRNKGNFPGRFSGRQFSNSRSEMNVSTLELGDSALYLCASSLAGRTDTQYFGPGTRLTVL.

This clone has more than one count but fewer than ten. The chain links TRBV2 to TRBJ2-1; 10 positions agree with TRBD2. This CDR3 is 16 amino acids long. Germline V CDR1 and CDR2: SNHLY, FYNNEI. The V gene end was trimmed by 2 bases and the J gene end by 6 bases; junction bases not matched to a gene: 7. The CDR3 sequence: CASSEPSGGASNEQFF. CDR3 DNA sequence: TGTGCCAGCAGTGAACCCAGCGGGGGGGCTAGCAATGAGCAGTTCTTC. Full variable domain (missing parts from reference TRBV2 and TRBJ2-1): EPEVTQTPSHQVTQMGQEVILRCVPISNHLYFYWYRQILGQKVEFLVSFYNNEISEKSEIFDDQFSVERPDGSNFTLKIRSTKLEDSAMYFCASSEPSGGASNEQFFGPGTRLTVL.

The rearrangement joins TRBV29-1 to TRBJ2-4; D unclear. Per the germline V gene, CDR1 is SQVTM and CDR2 is ANQGSEA. Trimming took 5 bases from V and 0 from J, leaving 11 bases between them. CDR3 length: 14 amino acids. CDR3 residues: CSVLQDLAKNIQYF. Written as DNA, the CDR3 is TGCAGCGTTCTGCAGGACCTAGCCAAAAACATTCAGTACTTC.

This chain joins TRBV27 and TRBJ1-1; D possibly corresponds to TRBD1 (6 bases). Trimming cost V 2 bases and J 3 bases, with 7 bases left between them. This CDR3 region has 13 residues. Germline CDR1 reads MNHEY; CDR2 reads SMNVEV (reference sequence). The CDR3 protein is CASSLEGDTEAFF. The CDR3 bases are TGTGCCAGCAGTTTAGAGGGGGACACTGAAGCTTTCTTT.

The CDR3 DNA sequence: TGCAGTGCTACGGAGGACAATGAGCAGTTCTTC. Amino acids: CSATEDNEQFF. The chain uses TRBV20-1 and TRBJ2-1, with D possibly TRBD2 on 5 matching bases. Germline CDR1 DFQATT, CDR2 SNEGSKA (reference sequence). The V end lost 4 bases, the J end lost 5 bases, and 6 bases lay between the germline ends. The CDR3 covers 11 residues.

V is TRBV7-9 and J is TRBJ1-1; 12 nucleotides align to TRBD1. This CDR3 spans 16 amino acids. Per the germline V gene, CDR1 is SEHNR and CDR2 is FQNEAQ (reference sequence). Losses at the gene ends were 5 bases for V and 7 bases for J; bases not matched to a gene: 11. Here the CDR3 reads CASSPRDRGHLNEAFF. The CDR3 coding sequence is TGTGCCAGCAGCCCCCGGGACAGGGGGCATCTTAATGAAGCTTTCTTT. Based on the CDR3 plus reference TRBV7-9 and TRBJ1-1, the full variable domain is DTGVSQNPRHKITKRGQNVTFRCDPISEHNRLYWYRQTLGQGPEFLTYFQNEAQLEKSRLLSDRFSAERPKGSFSTLEIQRTEQGDSAMYLCASSPRDRGHLNEAFFGQGTRLTVV.

The chain combines TRBV18 with TRBJ2-1; D gene unclear. V was trimmed by 3 bases and J by 0 bases, leaving 9 bases between them. This CDR3 comprises 15 residues. CDR1 and CDR2 (germline): KGHSH, LQKENI. For the CDR3, the DNA is TGTGCCAGCTCACCCCCGCCGGTCTCCTACAATGAGCAGTTCTTC. It encodes CASSPPPVSYNEQFF.

The genes are TRBV4-1 and TRBJ2-3; D remains ambiguous. The CDR3 covers 13 residues. Trimming pared 3 bases from V and 6 bases from J, leaving 10 bases between. CDR1 and CDR2 from the germline V gene are MGHRA and YSYEKL. In DNA form, the CDR3 reads TGCGCCAGCAGCCAGAACATCTACGATACGCAGTATTTT. Protein product: CASSQNIYDTQYF.

This clone was seen just once. DNA of the CDR3: TGTGCCAGCAGTCCAAGTCGGCCCCCGCTGACAGGCCGCTATGGCTACACCTTC. Protein: CASSPSRPPLTGRYGYTF. The chain links TRBV27 to TRBJ1-2; a possible D gene is TRBD1 (6 bases). There are 18 residues in the CDR3. The germline V and J ends were trimmed by 5 bases and 4 bases, with 26 bases remaining between them. Per the germline V gene, CDR1 is MNHEY and CDR2 is SMNVEV (reference sequence).

The chain uses TRBV7-2 and TRBJ2-7; tentative D call: TRBD1 (6 bases). Germline CDR1 and CDR2: SGHTA and FQGNSA. The CDR3 has 14 amino acids. V lost 3 bases and J lost 0, with 9 bases in between. The CDR3 protein is CASSLTGSSYEQYF. The CDR3 nucleotides read TGTGCCAGCAGCTTGACAGGTAGCTCCTACGAGCAGTACTTC.

This sequence joins TRBV7-9 and TRBJ2-7, with 8 bases lining up with TRBD1. The germline CDR1 and CDR2 sequences are SEHNR and FQNEAQ (reference sequence). This CDR3 has 14 residues. V dropped 4 bases and J dropped 5; count of bases not matched to a gene: 7. The DNA of the CDR3 is TGTGCCAGCAGCTCCACGGACAGGGACGACGAGCAGTACTTC. It is translated as CASSSTDRDDEQYF.

The rearrangement uses TRBV4-2 and TRBJ1-3; 9 bases are shared with TRBD1. Germline CDR1 and CDR2: LGHNA and YNFKEQ. The CDR3 has 16 residues. The V and J ends lost 1 base and 4 bases, in that order; junction bases with no gene match: 5. CDR3: CASSQVGGQGGNTIYF. Here the CDR3 DNA reads TGTGCCAGCAGCCAAGTAGGGGGACAGGGAGGAAACACCATATATTTT.

V usage is TRBV5-8 and J usage is TRBJ1-2; the D gene is possibly TRBD1 (5 bases). Germline V gene data show CDR1 as SGHTS and CDR2 as YDEGEE. The germline V and J ends were trimmed by 0 bases and 3 bases, with 12 bases remaining between them. The CDR3 consists of 15 residues. The CDR3 DNA is TGTGCCAGCAGCTTGGGGACGGGGGTGGACTATGGCTACACCTTC. Amino acid sequence: CASSLGTGVDYGYTF.

The chain carries TRBV11-2 and TRBJ1-5; D perhaps matches TRBD1 (5 bases). V gave up 5 bases and J gave up 0 bases, with 11 bases separating them. Germline V gene data show CDR1 as SGHAT and CDR2 as FQNNGV. The CDR3 is made up of 15 amino acids. CDR3 in amino acids: CASSLQGGSNQPQHF. DNA of the CDR3: TGTGCCAGCAGCCTTCAGGGAGGTAGCAATCAGCCCCAGCATTTT.

The chain uses TRBV9 and TRBJ2-7, with D possibly being TRBD2 (6 bases). V lost 3 bases to trimming and J lost 6 bases, with 13 bases between them. Germline values: CDR1 SGDLS, CDR2 YYNGEE. The CDR3 has 13 residues. CDR3 residues: CASSAGVRGEQYF. The CDR3 DNA is TGTGCCAGCAGCGCGGGGGTTAGGGGCGAGCAGTACTTC. Supplemented by reference TRBV9 and TRBJ2-7, the full variable domain reads DSGVTQTPKHLITATGQRVTLRCSPRSGDLSVYWYQQSLDQGLQFLIQYYNGEERAKGNILERFSAQQFPDLHSELNLSSLELGDSALYFCASSAGVRGEQYFGPGTRLTVT.

The CDR3 DNA follows: TGTGCCAGCAGCTCGACAGCACTTAATGAAAAACTGTTTTTT. Its protein product is CASSSTALNEKLFF. V usage is TRBV5-4 and J usage is TRBJ1-4, with a tentative D call TRBD1 (5 bases). CDR1 and CDR2 (germline): SGHNT, YYREEE (reference sequence). Trimming left V 3 bases short and J 4 bases short, with 10 bases between. The CDR3 contains 14 residues.

The chain carries TRBV2 and TRBJ2-6; D ambiguous. The CDR3 extends over 14 amino acids. V lost 1 base to trimming and J lost 2 bases, with 3 bases between them. Germline V gene lookup returns CDR1 SNHLY and CDR2 FYNNEI. This CDR3 is CASSEVAGANVLTF. The CDR3 nucleotides read TGTGCCAGCAGTGAAGTTGCTGGGGCCAACGTCCTGACTTTC.

This CDR3 is CASSLEEASDTQYF. CDR3 bases: TGTGCCAGCAGCTTGGAAGAAGCCTCAGATACGCAGTATTTT. The rearrangement uses TRBV7-2 and TRBJ2-3; the D is unclear. The CDR3 loop spans 14 amino acids. V lost 3 bases and J 4 bases, leaving 11 bases between the germline ends. Looked up from germline, CDR1 is SGHTA and CDR2 is FQGNSA.

This sequence joins TRBV7-2 and TRBJ2-7, with D possibly matching TRBD1 (5 bases). The V end lost 0 bases, the J end lost 8 bases, and 11 bases lay between the germline ends. Germline V gene lookup returns CDR1 SGHTA and CDR2 FQGNSA. This CDR3 contains 13 residues. The CDR3 nucleotides are TGTGCCAGCAGCTTAGCGCTGCAGGGCAAGCAGTACTTC. It yields the protein CASSLALQGKQYF.

V usage is TRBV5-1 and J usage is TRBJ2-2; perhaps D is TRBD1 or TRBD2 (6 bases each). The CDR3 is 16 amino acids. V was trimmed by 5 bases and J by 1 base, leaving 15 bases between them. Germline V CDR1 and CDR2: SGHRS, YFSETQ. The CDR3 loop reads CASRGGAGVNTGELFF. The CDR3 DNA reads as TGCGCCAGCAGGGGAGGCGCAGGGGTGAACACCGGGGAGCTGTTTTTT.

The V and J genes are TRBV6-6 and TRBJ2-5; D possibly corresponds to TRBD1 (5 bases). Between the trimmed V and J ends, which lost 5 bases and 0 bases, there was a span of 13 bases. CDR1 is MNHNY, CDR2 SVGAGI, per germline (reference sequence). The CDR3 is 15 amino acids. CDR3 nucleotide sequence: TGTGCCAGCAGTGCCGAGGACAAATACCAAGAGACCCAGTACTTC. This sequence encodes CASSAEDKYQETQYF.